The 27 T cell receptor beta chains below come from one sample, sequenced in a study of blood T cell repertoires in COVID-19. Generated by immunoSEQ multiplex PCR, the TCRdb table keeps only in-frame clones and is missing some. The table lists 100,000 or so clones, around 94% of them singletons. What was sequenced was peripheral blood. The receptors come from an older woman with active COVID-19.

V gene TRBV7-2 combines with J gene TRBJ2-1; tentatively, D is TRBD2 (6 bases). Deletions cut 0 bases from V and 4 bases from J, with 13 bases between. Germline CDR1 is SGHTA and CDR2 is FQGNSA. The CDR3 consists of 16 residues. CDR3 in amino acids: CASSLAVGLRYNEQFF. DNA of the CDR3: TGTGCCAGCAGCTTAGCCGTGGGACTGCGTTACAATGAGCAGTTCTTC. Full variable domain (outside the CDR3, taken from reference TRBV7-2 and TRBJ2-1): GAGVSQSPSNKVTEKGKDVELRCDPISGHTALYWYRQSLGQGLEFLIYFQGNSAPDKSGLPSDRFSAERTGGSVSTLTIQRTQQEDSAVYLCASSLAVGLRYNEQFFGPGTRLTVL.

This chain joins TRBV7-9 and TRBJ2-4, with TRBD1 matching 9 bases. Trimming took 3 bases from V and 0 from J; bases not matched to a gene: 9. CDR3 size: 18 residues. The V gene's germline CDR1 is SEHNR and CDR2 FQNEAQ (reference sequence). Written as DNA, the CDR3 is TGTGCCAGCAGCTTGCGACCGCCGGGACAGGGAGCCAAAAACATTCAGTACTTC. Translated, it gives CASSLRPPGQGAKNIQYF. Filled out from reference TRBV7-9 and TRBJ2-4, the complete variable domain reads DTGVSQNPRHKITKRGQNVTFRCDPISEHNRLYWYRQTLGQGPEFLTYFQNEAQLEKSRLLSDRFSAERPKGSFSTLEIQRTEQGDSAMYLCASSLRPPGQGAKNIQYFGAGTRLSVL.

The chain has TRBV6-1 and TRBJ2-5, with TRBD2 identical over 7 bases. Trimming at V came to 0 bases and at J to 3 bases, leaving 13 bases not matched to a gene. This CDR3 has 18 residues. From germline, CDR1 is MNHNS and CDR2 SASEGT. For the CDR3, the DNA is TGTGCCAGCAGTGAAGCGCTTCGACTAGCCCCGTCTAAAGAGACCCAGTACTTC. Translating it yields CASSEALRLAPSKETQYF.

V usage is TRBV5-1 and J usage is TRBJ1-2; no clear D. The germline V and J ends were trimmed by 2 bases and 3 bases, with 11 bases remaining between them. The germline CDR1 and CDR2 sequences are SGHRS and YFSETQ. This CDR3 has 14 residues. The CDR3 sequence is CASSFRVADYGYTF. The CDR3 DNA is TGCGCCAGCAGCTTCAGAGTGGCGGACTATGGCTACACCTTC. The entire variable domain, with the rest obtained from reference TRBV5-1 and TRBJ1-2, is as follows: KAGVTQTPRYLIKTRGQQVTLSCSPISGHRSVSWYQQTPGQGLQFLFEYFSETQRNKGNFPGRFSGRQFSNSRSEMNVSTLELGDSALYLCASSFRVADYGYTFGSGTRLTVV.

The J gene is TRBJ2-5, the V gene TRBV5-1; TRBD2 matches 13 bases. The CDR3 loop spans 15 amino acids. Germline loops: CDR1 SGHRS, CDR2 YFSETQ. The J segment lost 3 bases and the V segment lost 4 bases, leaving 3 bases of the junction unmatched. The CDR3 sequence is CASSGGLAGKETQYF. CDR3 in DNA: TGCGCCAGCAGCGGGGGACTAGCGGGAAAAGAGACCCAGTACTTC. The entire variable domain, with the rest obtained from reference TRBV5-1 and TRBJ2-5, is as follows: KAGVTQTPRYLIKTRGQQVTLSCSPISGHRSVSWYQQTPGQGLQFLFEYFSETQRNKGNFPGRFSGRQFSNSRSEMNVSTLELGDSALYLCASSGGLAGKETQYFGPGTRLLVL.

This chain joins TRBV5-1 and TRBJ1-5; D is perhaps TRBD1 (5 bases). Germline lookup yields CDR1 SGHRS and CDR2 YFSETQ. Trimming cost V 4 bases and J 0 bases, with 11 bases left between them. There are 15 residues in the CDR3. The DNA for the CDR3 is TGCGCCAGCAGCCCGAGCGGGGCTAGCAATCAGCCCCAGCATTTT. Protein sequence: CASSPSGASNQPQHF. The full variable domain, rest sourced from reference TRBV5-1 and TRBJ1-5, is KAGVTQTPRYLIKTRGQQVTLSCSPISGHRSVSWYQQTPGQGLQFLFEYFSETQRNKGNFPGRFSGRQFSNSRSEMNVSTLELGDSALYLCASSPSGASNQPQHFGDGTRLSIL.

This sequence joins TRBV24-1 and TRBJ1-2, with D tentatively TRBD1 (6 bases). The germline V gene encodes CDR1 KGHDR and CDR2 SFDVKD. V was trimmed by 6 bases and J by 2 bases, leaving 12 bases between them. The CDR3 is 14 residues long. CDR3 amino acids: CATSKTGENYGYTF. The DNA for the CDR3 is TGTGCCACCAGTAAGACAGGAGAAAACTATGGCTACACCTTC.

The chain has TRBV15 and TRBJ2-1; a weak D match, TRBD1 (6 bases). The length of the CDR3 is 14 residues. The V gene lost 0 bases and the J gene lost 8 bases, with 11 bases spanning the gap. CDR1 is LNHNV, CDR2 YYDKDF, per germline (reference sequence). This chain's CDR3 is CATSRDPQGDEQFF. Written as DNA, the CDR3 is TGTGCCACCAGCAGAGATCCACAGGGCGATGAGCAGTTCTTC.

The chain uses TRBV27 and TRBJ1-6; D possibly corresponds to TRBD1 (5 bases). The V and J ends lost 6 bases and 8 bases respectively, with 17 bases between them. CDR1 and CDR2 (germline): MNHEY, SMNVEV (reference sequence). The CDR3 is 15 residues long. CDR3 amino acids: CASSLEMGRHSPLHF. The CDR3, as DNA: TGTGCCAGCAGCCTTGAAATGGGGCGCCATTCACCCCTCCACTTT.

The chain has TRBV6-5 and TRBJ2-7; a possible D gene is TRBD1 (6 bases). CDR1 is MNHEY and CDR2 is SVGAGI in the germline V gene. The CDR3 sequence is 12 residues long. V gave up 5 bases and J gave up 5 bases, with 10 bases separating them. The CDR3 spells CASSPTGNEQYF. The DNA of the CDR3 is TGTGCCAGCAGTCCAACAGGGAACGAGCAGTACTTC.

Comments on this clone: An end of the junction does not agree with germline; a read error may underlie this. V is TRBV18 and J is TRBJ2-5; 11 nucleotides match TRBD2. The germline V gene has CDR1 KGHSH and CDR2 LQKENI. This CDR3 contains 11 residues. The CDR3 DNA follows: TGTGCCAGCTCGCCGGGACTAGCGGCCCACTTC. Its translation: CASSPGLAAHF.

This rearrangement joins TRBV3-1 (or the pseudogene TRBV3-2) to TRBJ2-2; D possibly corresponds to TRBD2 (5 bases). The CDR3 has 14 amino acids. The V end lost 8 bases, the J end lost 0 bases, and 10 bases lay between the germline ends. Germline loops: CDR1 LGHDT, CDR2 YNNKEL (reference sequence). Here the CDR3 DNA reads TGTGCCAGCGGAGCGGAGACGAACACCGGGGAGCTGTTTTTT. It is translated as CASGAETNTGELFF.

The chain joins TRBV15 to TRBJ2-2; no clear D. Trimming removed 1 base from V and 5 bases from J, with 11 bases in between. Germline V lookup: CDR1 LNHNV, CDR2 YYDKDF (reference sequence). The CDR3 runs to 15 residues. The CDR3 DNA sequence: TGTGCCACCAGCAGAGTAATGAGGTCGACCGGGGAGCTGTTTTTT. Residues: CATSRVMRSTGELFF.

This clone was found a few times. The chain couples TRBV10-3 to TRBJ2-7; D is perhaps TRBD1 (6 bases). Trimming removed 8 bases at V and 5 bases at J, with 16 bases between. The CDR3 loop spans 13 amino acids. Germline assignment: CDR1 ENHRY and CDR2 SYGVKD. Here the CDR3 DNA reads TGTGCCATCCAAAACCAGGGGACAAACGAGCAGTACTTC. Translated, it gives CAIQNQGTNEQYF.

The V and J genes are TRBV28 and TRBJ1-2, with a possible D match to TRBD1 (5 bases). Per the germline V gene, CDR1 is MDHEN and CDR2 is SYDVKM. The CDR3 consists of 13 residues. V was trimmed by 2 bases and J by 3 bases, leaving 7 bases between them. CDR3 coding DNA: TGTGCCAGCAGTTTAGACAGATACTATGGCTACACCTTC. It is translated as CASSLDRYYGYTF.

The chain joins TRBV9 to TRBJ2-5, with TRBD2 matching over 9 bases. V lost 1 base and J lost 3; bases outside the gene matches: 4. The CDR3 loop spans 15 amino acids. Per germline, CDR1 SGDLS and CDR2 YYNGEE. The CDR3 is CASSVNLAGKETQYF. CDR3 bases: TGTGCCAGCAGCGTAAACCTAGCGGGGAAAGAGACCCAGTACTTC.

The chain joins TRBV7-9 to TRBJ1-1; TRBD1 might be the D (6 bases). Germline lookup yields CDR1 SEHNR and CDR2 FQNEAQ (reference sequence). The length of the CDR3 is 15 residues. V was clipped by 1 base and J by 0 bases, with 9 bases between them. CDR3 nucleotides: TGTGCCAGCAGCTTAGAAGGGGGAGTGAACACTGAAGCTTTCTTT. Protein sequence: CASSLEGGVNTEAFF.

The rearrangement joins TRBV6-2 or TRBV6-3 to TRBJ2-5, with 7 bases that match TRBD2. This CDR3 spans 15 amino acids. The junction had 10 bases not matched to a gene; V was cut back by 2 bases and J by 7 bases. Germline assignment: CDR1 MNHEY and CDR2 SVGEGT. Here the CDR3 reads CASSYGGLEAGTQYF. CDR3 sequence (DNA): TGTGCCAGCAGTTACGGTGGACTAGAAGCGGGGACCCAGTACTTC.

CDR3 region: CSVEIPRRGYTF. The DNA for the CDR3 is TGCAGCGTTGAAATACCACGGAGGGGCTACACCTTC. The chain has TRBV29-1 and TRBJ1-2; unclear D gene. The CDR3 has 12 amino acids. The V end lost 2 bases, the J end lost 8 bases, and 12 bases lay between the germline ends. Germline V gene data show CDR1 as SQVTM and CDR2 as ANQGSEA.

The rearrangement joins TRBV28 to TRBJ2-1; 13 bases are a match to TRBD2. Germline-derived CDR1 and CDR2 are MDHEN and SYDVKM. The CDR3 is 17 amino acids. With V trimmed by 5 bases and J by 1 base, 5 bases remained unmatched. Written as DNA, the CDR3 is TGTGCCAGCAGTGGCGGGACTAGCGGGAAATCCTACAATGAGCAGTTCTTC. It yields the protein CASSGGTSGKSYNEQFF.

This clone appeared a few times. The CDR3 here is CASSVRQYLNQPQHF. The CDR3 DNA sequence: TGTGCCAGCAGTGTGCGACAGTACCTCAATCAGCCCCAGCATTTT. This sequence joins TRBV28 and TRBJ1-5; perhaps TRBD1 as D (5 bases). The V end was cut by 5 bases, the J end by 3 bases, with 14 bases between. The CDR3 has 15 residues. Germline CDR1 reads MDHEN; CDR2 reads SYDVKM.

The rearrangement joins TRBV2 to TRBJ2-3; D is possibly TRBD2 (6 bases). CDR1 and CDR2 from the germline V gene are SNHLY and FYNNEI. V was pared by 6 bases and J by 3 bases, with 16 bases between. This CDR3 has 15 amino acids. CDR3 protein: CASSPLGDSTDTQYF. CDR3 in DNA: TGTGCCAGCAGCCCTCTGGGGGACTCGACAGATACGCAGTATTTT.

V gene TRBV5-6 combines with J gene TRBJ1-4; D not certain. This CDR3 has 15 residues. The germline V gene encodes CDR1 SGHDT and CDR2 YYEEEE. Trimming stripped 3 bases from V and 0 bases from J, with 9 bases between. CDR3 bases: TGTGCCAGCAGCTCCAGATATGCAACTAATGAAAAACTGTTTTTT. Translation: CASSSRYATNEKLFF.

This sequence joins TRBV3-1 (or the pseudogene TRBV3-2) and TRBJ1-6, with 12 nucleotides matching TRBD1. Trimming took 4 bases from V and 10 from J; bases not matched to a gene: 8. Germline loops: CDR1 LGHDT, CDR2 YNNKEL (reference sequence). The CDR3 contains 16 residues. CDR3 DNA sequence: TGTGCCAGCAGCCCGCCGGGACAGGGGGCCTTGTCACCCCTCCACTTT. Its protein is CASSPPGQGALSPLHF.

Only one count was recorded for this clone. This chain connects TRBV27 to TRBJ1-1; 9 nucleotides agree with TRBD1. V shed 5 bases, J shed 3 bases, and the junction held 4 bases outside the gene matches. CDR3 length equals 14 residues. Germline CDR1 is MNHEY and CDR2 is SMNVEV (reference sequence). CDR3 residues: CASSTTGGYTEAFF. CDR3 sequence (DNA): TGTGCCAGCAGTACGACAGGGGGATACACTGAAGCTTTCTTT.

The gene calls are TRBV28 and TRBJ1-2; D possibly corresponds to TRBD1 (6 bases). The CDR3 length is 15 residues. Trimming left V 4 bases short and J 4 bases short, with 16 bases between. The V gene's germline CDR1 is MDHEN and CDR2 SYDVKM. CDR3 DNA sequence: TGTGCCAGCAGTTCCGGGACATCCTCCGGCTATGGCTACACCTTC. It codes for CASSSGTSSGYGYTF.

The chain couples TRBV28 to TRBJ1-5; D is uncertain. CDR1 and CDR2 from the germline V gene are MDHEN and SYDVKM. Trimming cost V 5 bases and J 0 bases, with 14 bases left between them. The CDR3 sequence is 16 residues long. In DNA form, the CDR3 reads TGTGCCAGCAGTGTATCGACGCGAGGTAGCAATCAGCCCCAGCATTTT. Translating it yields CASSVSTRGSNQPQHF.